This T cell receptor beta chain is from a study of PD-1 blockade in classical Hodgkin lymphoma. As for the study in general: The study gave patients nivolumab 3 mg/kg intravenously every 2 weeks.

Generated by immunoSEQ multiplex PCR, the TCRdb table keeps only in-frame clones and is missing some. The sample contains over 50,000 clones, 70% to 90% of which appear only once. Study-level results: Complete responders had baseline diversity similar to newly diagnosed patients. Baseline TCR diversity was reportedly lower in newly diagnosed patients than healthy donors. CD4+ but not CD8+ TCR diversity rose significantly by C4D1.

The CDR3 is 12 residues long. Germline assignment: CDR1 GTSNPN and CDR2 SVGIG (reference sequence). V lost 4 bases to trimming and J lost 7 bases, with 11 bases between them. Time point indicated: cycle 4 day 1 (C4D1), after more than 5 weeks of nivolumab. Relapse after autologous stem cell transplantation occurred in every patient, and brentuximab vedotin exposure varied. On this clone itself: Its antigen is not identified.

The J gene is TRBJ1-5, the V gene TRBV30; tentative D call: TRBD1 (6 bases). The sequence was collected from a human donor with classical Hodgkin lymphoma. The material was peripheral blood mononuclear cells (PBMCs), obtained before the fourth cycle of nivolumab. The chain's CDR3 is CAWNRAGQPQHF. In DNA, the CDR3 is TGTGCCTGGAACAGGGCTGGGCAGCCCCAGCATTTT.